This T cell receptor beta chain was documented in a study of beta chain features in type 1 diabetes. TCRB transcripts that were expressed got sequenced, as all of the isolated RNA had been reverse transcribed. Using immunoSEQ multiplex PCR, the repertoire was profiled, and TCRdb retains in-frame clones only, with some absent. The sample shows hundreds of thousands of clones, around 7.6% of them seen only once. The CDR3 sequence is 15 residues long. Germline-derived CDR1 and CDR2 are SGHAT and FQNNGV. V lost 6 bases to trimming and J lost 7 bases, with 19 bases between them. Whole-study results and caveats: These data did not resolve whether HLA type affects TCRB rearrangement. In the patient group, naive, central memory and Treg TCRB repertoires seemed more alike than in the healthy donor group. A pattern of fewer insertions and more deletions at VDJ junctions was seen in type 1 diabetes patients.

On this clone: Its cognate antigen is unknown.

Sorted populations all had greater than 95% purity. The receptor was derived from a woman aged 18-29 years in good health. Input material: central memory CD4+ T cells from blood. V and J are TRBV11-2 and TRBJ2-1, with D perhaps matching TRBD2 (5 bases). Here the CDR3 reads CASRLLAGLGNEQFF. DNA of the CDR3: TGTGCCAGCAGGCTGTTGGCGGGTTTAGGAAATGAGCAGTTCTTC.